This TCR beta chain was captured in a study of shared clonotypes between healthy human individuals. Study outcomes and limitations: Sharing across a handful of donors was seen in 4.5% to 5.5% of naive CD4 clonotypes. When compared with the clonotypes that were shared by all four sorted-subset donors, the non-shared clonotypes turned out to have lower generation probabilities.

Produced via immunoSEQ multiplex PCR; TCRdb's table is partial and in-frame only. The repertoire holds about 2 million clones, 90% to 95% seen once, with approximately 0.13% in the top ten. CDR1 and CDR2 (germline): KGHSH, LQKENI. V dropped 1 base and J dropped 8 bases, with 9 bases sitting between them. The length of the CDR3 is 13 residues. About this clone: What it binds is not known.

The investigators split CD4+ cells into a CD45RA+ naive subset and a CD45RA-negative memory subset. The TCR comes from a young man in good health. The J gene is TRBJ2-1, the V gene TRBV18, with D perhaps TRBD2 (5 bases). Material: naive CD4+ T cells sorted from blood. Indicated subset: CD45RA+ positively selected. The DNA of the CDR3 is TGTGCCAGCTCACCACGGATGCGGGATGAGCAGTTCTTC. The encoded protein is CASSPRMRDEQFF.